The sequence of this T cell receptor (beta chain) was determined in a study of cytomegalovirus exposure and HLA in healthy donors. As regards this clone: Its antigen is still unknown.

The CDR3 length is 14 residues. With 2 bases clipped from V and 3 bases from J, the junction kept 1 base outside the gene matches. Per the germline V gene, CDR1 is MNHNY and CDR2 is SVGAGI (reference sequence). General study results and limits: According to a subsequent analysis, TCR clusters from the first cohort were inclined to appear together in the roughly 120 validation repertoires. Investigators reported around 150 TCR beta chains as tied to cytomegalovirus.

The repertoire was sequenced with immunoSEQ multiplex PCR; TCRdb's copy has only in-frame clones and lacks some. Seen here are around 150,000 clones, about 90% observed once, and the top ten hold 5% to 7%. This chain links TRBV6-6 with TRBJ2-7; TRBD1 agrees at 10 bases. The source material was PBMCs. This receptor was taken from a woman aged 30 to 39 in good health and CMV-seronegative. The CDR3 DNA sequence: TGTGCCAGCAGTTACGGGACAGGGGTCTACGAGCAGTACTTC. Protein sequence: CASSYGTGVYEQYF.